This TCR beta chain is drawn from a study of T cell repertoires in cytomegalovirus infection. Study results and caveats: Cumulated frequencies of public TCR beta families served to identify carriers of CMV plus the relevant HLA. HLA-C-restricted TCR beta clonotypes specific for CMV led the ex vivo response.

The table lists this clonotype with a few counts. The antigen is not known. The CDR3 loop spans 14 amino acids. V was cut by 6 bases and J by 3 bases, with 11 bases left in between. Germline V gives CDR1 MDHEN, CDR2 SYDVKM. One entry per CDR3 protein, called by TCRdb with MiXCR from the reads. The sample shows fewer than 850,000 distinct CDR3 sequences, 25% to 35% of them seen only once. Sequencing used cultured CD8+ T cells from PBMCs, obtained from culture after CMV antigen stimulation. The rearrangement links TRBV28 to TRBJ2-2, with D possibly being TRBD2 (6 bases). This TCR derives from a human donor in good health (CMV status not recorded). Some clones in this sample may be carry-over from other donors' samples. The DNA for the CDR3 is TGTGCCAGCAGCCCGGGACTTGACACCGGGGAGCTGTTTTTT. Translation gives CASSPGLDTGELFF.